This T cell receptor beta chain is from a study of T cells in Graves' hyperthyroidism and ophthalmopathy. Study-wide points: Blood samples included most of the expanded thyroid clonotypes exceeding 0.001.

V gave up 5 bases and J gave up 8 bases, with 17 bases separating them. The V gene's germline CDR1 is WNHNN and CDR2 SYGVQD (reference sequence). This CDR3 has 14 residues. In regard to this clonotype: Antigen unknown.

Amplification yielded TCR beta CDR3 regions, with RNA transcripts as the source. Initially, a first-round RT-PCR of the TCR CDR3 employed the HTBI primer set. TCRdb itself ran the multiplex PCR reads through MiXCR, one entry per CDR3 protein. The sample includes about 290,000 distinct CDR3 sequences, 15% to 20% of them seen just once. Cells are PBMCs isolated from 10 ml of fresh blood. Sequenced input: blood. This TCR was sampled from a woman aged 55-69 years with Graves' ophthalmopathy. The rearrangement joins TRBV10-1 to TRBJ2-3; D possibly corresponds to TRBD2 (6 bases). CDR3 loop: CASSSPGLASTQYF. The CDR3 DNA reads as TGCGCCAGCAGTTCCCCGGGACTTGCCTCTACGCAGTATTTT.